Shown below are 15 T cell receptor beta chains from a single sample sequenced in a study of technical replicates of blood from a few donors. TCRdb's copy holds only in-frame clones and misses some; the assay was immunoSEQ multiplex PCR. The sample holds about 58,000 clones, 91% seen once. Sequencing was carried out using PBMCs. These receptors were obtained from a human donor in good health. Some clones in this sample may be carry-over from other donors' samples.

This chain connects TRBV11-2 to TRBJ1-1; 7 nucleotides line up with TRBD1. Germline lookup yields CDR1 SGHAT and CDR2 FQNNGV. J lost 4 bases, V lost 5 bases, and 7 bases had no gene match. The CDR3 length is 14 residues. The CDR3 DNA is TGTGCCAGCAGCCCTAGACAGGGTGGCACTGAAGCTTTCTTT. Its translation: CASSPRQGGTEAFF.

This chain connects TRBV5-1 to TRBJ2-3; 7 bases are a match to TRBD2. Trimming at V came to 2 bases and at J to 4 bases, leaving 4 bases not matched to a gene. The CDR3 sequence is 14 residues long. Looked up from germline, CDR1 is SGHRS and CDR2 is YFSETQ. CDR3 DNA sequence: TGCGCCAGCAGCTTTTCGGGGGGTGCAGATACGCAGTATTTT. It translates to CASSFSGGADTQYF.

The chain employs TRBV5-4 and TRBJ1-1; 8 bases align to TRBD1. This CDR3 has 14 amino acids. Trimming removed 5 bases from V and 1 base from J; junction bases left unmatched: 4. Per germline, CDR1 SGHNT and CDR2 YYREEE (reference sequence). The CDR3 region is CASRPGGSNTEAFF. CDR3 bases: TGTGCCAGCAGACCAGGGGGCTCGAACACTGAAGCTTTCTTT. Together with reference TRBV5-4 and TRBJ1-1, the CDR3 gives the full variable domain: ETGVTQSPTHLIKTRGQQVTLRCSSQSGHNTVSWYQQALGQGPQFIFQYYREEENGRGNFPPRFSGLQFPNYSSELNVNALELDDSALYLCASRPGGSNTEAFFGQGTRLTVV.

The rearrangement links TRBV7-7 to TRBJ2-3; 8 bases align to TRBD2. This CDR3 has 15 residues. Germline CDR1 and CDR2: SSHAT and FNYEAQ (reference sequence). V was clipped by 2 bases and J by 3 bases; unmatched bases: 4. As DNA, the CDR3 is TGTGCCAGCAGCTTAAGCGGGAGTAGAACAGATACGCAGTATTTT. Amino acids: CASSLSGSRTDTQYF. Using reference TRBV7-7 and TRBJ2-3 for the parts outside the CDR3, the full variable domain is GAGVSQSPRYKVTKRGQDVTLRCDPISSHATLYWYQQALGQGPEFLTYFNYEAQPDKSGLPSDRFSAERPEGSISTLTIQRTEQRDSAMYRCASSLSGSRTDTQYFGPGTRLTVL.

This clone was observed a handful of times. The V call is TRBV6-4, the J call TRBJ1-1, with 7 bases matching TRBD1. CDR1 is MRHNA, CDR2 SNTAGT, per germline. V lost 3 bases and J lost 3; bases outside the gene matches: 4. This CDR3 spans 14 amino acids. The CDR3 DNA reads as TGTGCCAGCAGTGAAAACACAGGGGACACTGAAGCTTTCTTT. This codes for CASSENTGDTEAFF.

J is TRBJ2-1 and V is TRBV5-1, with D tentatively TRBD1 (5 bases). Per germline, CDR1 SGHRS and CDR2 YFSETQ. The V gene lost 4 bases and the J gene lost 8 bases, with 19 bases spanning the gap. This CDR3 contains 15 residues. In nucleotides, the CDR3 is TGCGCCAGCAGCCAAGGACATAGTATGGTAGATGAGCAGTTCTTC. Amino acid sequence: CASSQGHSMVDEQFF.

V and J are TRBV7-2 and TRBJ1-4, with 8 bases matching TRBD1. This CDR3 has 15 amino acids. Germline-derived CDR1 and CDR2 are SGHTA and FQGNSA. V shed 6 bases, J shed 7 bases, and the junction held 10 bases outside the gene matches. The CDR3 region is CASSPRQGAVEKLFF. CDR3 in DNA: TGTGCCAGCAGTCCTCGGCAGGGGGCGGTTGAAAAACTGTTTTTT.

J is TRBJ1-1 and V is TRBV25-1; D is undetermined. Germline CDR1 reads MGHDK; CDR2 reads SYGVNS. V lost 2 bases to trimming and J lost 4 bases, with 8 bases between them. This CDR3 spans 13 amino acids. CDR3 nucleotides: TGTGCCAGCAGTGAAGGCGGCGGCACTGAAGCTTTCTTT. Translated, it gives CASSEGGGTEAFF.

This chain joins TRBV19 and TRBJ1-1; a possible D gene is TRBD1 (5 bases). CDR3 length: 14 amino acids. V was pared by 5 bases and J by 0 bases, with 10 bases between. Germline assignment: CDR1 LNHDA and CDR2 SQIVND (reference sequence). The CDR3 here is CASSLSTVNTEAFF. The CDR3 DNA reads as TGTGCCAGTAGTCTCTCGACAGTGAACACTGAAGCTTTCTTT. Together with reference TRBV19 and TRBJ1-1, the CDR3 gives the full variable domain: DGGITQSPKYLFRKEGQNVTLSCEQNLNHDAMYWYRQDPGQGLRLIYYSQIVNDFQKGDIAEGYSVSREKKESFPLTVTSAQKNPTAFYLCASSLSTVNTEAFFGQGTRLTVV.

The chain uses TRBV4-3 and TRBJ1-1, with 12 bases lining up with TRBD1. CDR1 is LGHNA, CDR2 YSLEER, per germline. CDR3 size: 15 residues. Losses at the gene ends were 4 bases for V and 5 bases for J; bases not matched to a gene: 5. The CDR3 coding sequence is TGCGCCAGCAGCCTTCTGGGACAGGGGGCGACTGAAGCTTTCTTT. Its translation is CASSLLGQGATEAFF.

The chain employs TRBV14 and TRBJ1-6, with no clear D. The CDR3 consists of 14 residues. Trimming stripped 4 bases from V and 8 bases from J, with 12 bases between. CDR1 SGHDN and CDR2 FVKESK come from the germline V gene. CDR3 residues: CASSPARGYSPLHF. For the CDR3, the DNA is TGTGCCAGCAGCCCCGCTAGAGGTTATTCACCCCTCCACTTT.

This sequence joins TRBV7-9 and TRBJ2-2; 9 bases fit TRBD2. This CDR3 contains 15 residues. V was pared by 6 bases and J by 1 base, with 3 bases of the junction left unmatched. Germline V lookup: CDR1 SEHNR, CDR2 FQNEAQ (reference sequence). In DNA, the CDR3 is TGTGCCAGCAGGGAGACTAGCGGGAACACCGGGGAGCTGTTTTTT. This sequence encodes CASRETSGNTGELFF.

The CDR3 nucleotides read TGTGCCAGCTCACCGAAGGACAGCCCTAACTATGGCTACACCTTC. Amino acid sequence: CASSPKDSPNYGYTF. V is TRBV18 and J is TRBJ1-2; a possible D gene is TRBD1 (6 bases). The CDR3 consists of 15 residues. V was trimmed by 3 bases and J by 0 bases, leaving 11 bases between them. Germline CDR1 is KGHSH and CDR2 is LQKENI.

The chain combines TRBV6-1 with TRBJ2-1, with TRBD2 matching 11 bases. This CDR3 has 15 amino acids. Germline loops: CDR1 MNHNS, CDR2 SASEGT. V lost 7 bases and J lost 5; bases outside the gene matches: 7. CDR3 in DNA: TGTGCCAGCAAGACGGGGACTAGCGGCCACAATGAGCAGTTCTTC. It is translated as CASKTGTSGHNEQFF.

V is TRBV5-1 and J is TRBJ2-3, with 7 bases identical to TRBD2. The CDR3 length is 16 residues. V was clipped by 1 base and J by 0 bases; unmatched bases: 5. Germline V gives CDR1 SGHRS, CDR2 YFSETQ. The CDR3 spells CASSLRTRTSTDTQYF. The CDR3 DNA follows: TGCGCCAGCAGCTTGCGGACTAGGACTAGCACAGATACGCAGTATTTT.